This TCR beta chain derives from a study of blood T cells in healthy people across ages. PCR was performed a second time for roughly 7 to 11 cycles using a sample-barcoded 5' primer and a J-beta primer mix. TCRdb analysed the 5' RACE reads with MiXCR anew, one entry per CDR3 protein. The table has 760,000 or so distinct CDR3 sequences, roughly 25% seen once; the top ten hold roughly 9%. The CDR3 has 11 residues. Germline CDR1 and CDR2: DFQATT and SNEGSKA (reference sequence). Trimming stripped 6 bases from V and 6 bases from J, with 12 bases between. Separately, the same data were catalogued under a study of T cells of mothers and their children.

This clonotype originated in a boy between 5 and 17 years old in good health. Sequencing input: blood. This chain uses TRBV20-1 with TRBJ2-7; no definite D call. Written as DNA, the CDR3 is TGCAGTGCGAGATTGGGATTCGAGCAGTACTTC. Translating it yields CSARLGFEQYF.